These 10 T cell receptor beta chains were sequenced from one sample in a study of blood T cell repertoires in COVID-19. The repertoire was sequenced with immunoSEQ multiplex PCR; TCRdb's copy has only in-frame clones and lacks some. The data show 29,000 or so clones, with approximately 84% seen just once and more than 9.5% held by the top ten. The material sequenced was peripheral blood. Receptors were obtained from a man older than 75 with active COVID-19.

The genes are TRBV24-1 and TRBJ2-1; 12 positions match TRBD2. The trim removed 4 bases at V and 3 bases at J, leaving 6 bases unmatched. CDR1 and CDR2 from the germline V gene are KGHDR and SFDVKD. The CDR3 is 17 residues long. The CDR3 is CATSDQTSGGNYNEQFF. CDR3 bases: TGTGCCACCAGTGACCAAACTAGCGGGGGGAACTACAATGAGCAGTTCTTC.

This sequence joins TRBV3-1 (or the pseudogene TRBV3-2) and TRBJ2-1; 13 bases match TRBD2. The CDR3 totals 13 residues. Germline CDR1 and CDR2: LGHDT and YNNKEL (reference sequence). The J segment lost 15 bases and the V segment lost 4 bases, leaving 6 bases of the junction unmatched. This CDR3 is CASSPLTSGGLFF. CDR3 coding DNA: TGTGCCAGCAGCCCTCTGACTAGCGGGGGGCTGTTCTTC.

J is TRBJ1-2 and V is TRBV6-5; D unresolved. The length of the CDR3 is 10 residues. CDR1 is MNHEY, CDR2 SVGAGI, per germline. V was shortened by 10 bases and J by 9 bases, with 12 bases between the two germline ends. The CDR3 sequence: CATMAGSYTF. The CDR3 nucleotides are TGTGCCACAATGGCGGGTAGCTACACCTTC.

The chain combines TRBV5-1 with TRBJ2-7; the match to TRBD2 covers 10 bases. The CDR3 consists of 18 residues. CDR1 SGHRS and CDR2 YFSETQ come from the germline V gene. Trimming cost V 0 bases and J 1 base; bases outside gene matches: 10. The CDR3 region has the DNA TGCGCCAGCAGCTTGGGAAGTTTAGCGGGGGGCCATTCCTACGAGCAGTACTTC. Translating it yields CASSLGSLAGGHSYEQYF.

The chain has TRBV7-6 and TRBJ2-3; TRBD1 matches at 9 bases. V lost 3 bases to trimming and J lost 0 bases; unmatched junction nucleotides: 10. The CDR3 spans 18 residues. In germline, CDR1 is SGHVS, CDR2 FNYEAQ. CDR3 DNA: TGTGCCAGCAGCTTCCAACAGGGGGCTACACCTAGCACAGATACGCAGTATTTT. Its translation: CASSFQQGATPSTDTQYF.

The gene calls are TRBV6-5 and TRBJ2-7; 10 bases match TRBD1. Germline trimming cut 5 bases from V and 6 bases from J; bases unmatched to any gene: 7. The CDR3 consists of 14 residues. CDR1 is MNHEY and CDR2 is SVGAGI in the germline V gene. The CDR3: CASSKGQGRGEQYF. CDR3 nucleotides: TGTGCCAGCAGTAAGGGACAGGGGAGGGGCGAGCAGTACTTC.

The V call is TRBV14, the J call TRBJ1-1, with 8 bases fitting TRBD1. V trimming: 4 bases; J trimming: 6 bases; junction bases outside the gene matches: 10. CDR1 and CDR2 (germline): SGHDN, FVKESK. The CDR3 is 15 amino acids. The DNA for the CDR3 is TGTGCCAGCAGCCCCTGGACAGGGTCCTTTGCTGAAGCTTTCTTT. Protein sequence: CASSPWTGSFAEAFF.

This chain uses TRBV30 with TRBJ2-5, with D possibly being TRBD1 (6 bases). Between the trimmed V and J ends, which lost 5 bases and 4 bases, there was a span of 20 bases. The CDR3 covers 15 residues. The germline CDR1 and CDR2 sequences are GTSNPN and SVGIG (reference sequence). CDR3 sequence (DNA): TGTGCCTGGGGGGGCCTCGGAGGATTATTAGAGACCCAGTACTTC. Its protein is CAWGGLGGLLETQYF. The complete variable domain, with remaining parts taken from reference TRBV30 and TRBJ2-5, reads SQTIHQWPATLVQPVGSPLSLECTVEGTSNPNLYWYRQAAGRGLQLLFYSVGIGQISSEVPQNLSASRPQDRQFILSSKKLLLSDSGFYLCAWGGLGGLLETQYFGPGTRLLVL.

This chain joins TRBV15 and TRBJ1-2; 8 nucleotides line up with TRBD1. Germline V lookup: CDR1 LNHNV, CDR2 YYDKDF (reference sequence). V shed 5 bases and J 8 bases; nucleotides not matched to a gene: 4. This CDR3 contains 12 residues. The CDR3 sequence: CATSGDRSGYTF. In DNA, the CDR3 is TGTGCCACCAGCGGGGACAGGTCCGGCTACACCTTC.

The chain joins TRBV5-6 to TRBJ2-4; 11 bases line up with TRBD2. With V trimmed by 1 base and J by 6 bases, 3 bases remained unmatched. CDR1 is SGHDT, CDR2 YYEEEE, per germline. The CDR3 totals 15 residues. The CDR3 region has the DNA TGTGCCAGCAGCTTGTCCGGACTAGCGGGAAACATTCAGTACTTC. Its translation: CASSLSGLAGNIQYF. Filled out from reference TRBV5-6 and TRBJ2-4, the complete variable domain reads DAGVTQSPTHLIKTRGQQVTLRCSPKSGHDTVSWYQQALGQGPQFIFQYYEEEERQRGNFPDRFSGHQFPNYSSELNVNALLLGDSALYLCASSLSGLAGNIQYFGAGTRLSVL.